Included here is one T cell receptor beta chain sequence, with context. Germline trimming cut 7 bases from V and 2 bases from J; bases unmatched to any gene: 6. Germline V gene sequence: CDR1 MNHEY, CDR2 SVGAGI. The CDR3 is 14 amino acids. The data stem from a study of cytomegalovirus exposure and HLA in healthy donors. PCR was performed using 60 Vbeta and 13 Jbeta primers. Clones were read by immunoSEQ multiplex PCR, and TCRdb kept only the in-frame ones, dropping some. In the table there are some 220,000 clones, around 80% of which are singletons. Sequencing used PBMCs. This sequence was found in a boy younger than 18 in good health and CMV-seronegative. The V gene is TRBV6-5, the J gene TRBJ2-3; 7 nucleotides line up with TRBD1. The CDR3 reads CASTRDRYTDTQYF. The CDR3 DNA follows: TGTGCCAGCACCAGGGACAGATACACAGATACGCAGTATTTT.